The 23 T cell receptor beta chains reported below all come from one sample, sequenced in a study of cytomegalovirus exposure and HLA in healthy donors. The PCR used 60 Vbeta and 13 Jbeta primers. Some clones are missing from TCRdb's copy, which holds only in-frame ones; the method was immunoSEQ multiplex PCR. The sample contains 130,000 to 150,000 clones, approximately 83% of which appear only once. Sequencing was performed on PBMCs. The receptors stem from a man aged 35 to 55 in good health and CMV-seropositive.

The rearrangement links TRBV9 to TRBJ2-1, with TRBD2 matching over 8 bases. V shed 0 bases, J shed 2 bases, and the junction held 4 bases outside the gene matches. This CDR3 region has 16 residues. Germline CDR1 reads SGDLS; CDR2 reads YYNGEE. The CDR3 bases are TGTGCCAGCAGCGTAGCGGCGGGGGGAACCTACAATGAGCAGTTCTTC. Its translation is CASSVAAGGTYNEQFF.

The CDR3 nucleotides read TGTGCCAGCAGTGATGGCGGGGGGTCCTACGAGCAGTACTTC. It specifies CASSDGGGSYEQYF. The chain recombines TRBV6-1 with TRBJ2-7, with 8 bases fitting TRBD2. V was pared by 3 bases and J by 1 base, with 2 bases of the junction left unmatched. The CDR3 has 14 amino acids. Germline V gene data show CDR1 as MNHNS and CDR2 as SASEGT.

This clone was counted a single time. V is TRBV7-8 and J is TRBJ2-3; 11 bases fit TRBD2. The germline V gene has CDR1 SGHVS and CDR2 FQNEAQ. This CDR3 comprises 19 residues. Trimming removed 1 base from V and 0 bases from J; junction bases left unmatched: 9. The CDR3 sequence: CASSLVGLAGGSSTDTQYF. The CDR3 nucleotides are TGTGCCAGCAGCTTAGTTGGTCTAGCGGGGGGTTCTAGCACAGATACGCAGTATTTT.

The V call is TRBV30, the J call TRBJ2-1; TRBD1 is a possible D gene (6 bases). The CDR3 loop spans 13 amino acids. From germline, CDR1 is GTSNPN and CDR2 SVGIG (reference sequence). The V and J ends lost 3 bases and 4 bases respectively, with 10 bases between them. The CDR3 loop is CAWRDRPYNEQFF. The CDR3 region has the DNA TGTGCCTGGAGGGACAGACCTTACAATGAGCAGTTCTTC.

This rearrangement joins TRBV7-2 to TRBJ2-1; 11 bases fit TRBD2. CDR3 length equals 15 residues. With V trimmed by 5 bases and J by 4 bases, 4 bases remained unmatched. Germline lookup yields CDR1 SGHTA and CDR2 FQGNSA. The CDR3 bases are TGTGCCAGCAGCCCAACTAGCGGGGGATACAATGAGCAGTTCTTC. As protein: CASSPTSGGYNEQFF.

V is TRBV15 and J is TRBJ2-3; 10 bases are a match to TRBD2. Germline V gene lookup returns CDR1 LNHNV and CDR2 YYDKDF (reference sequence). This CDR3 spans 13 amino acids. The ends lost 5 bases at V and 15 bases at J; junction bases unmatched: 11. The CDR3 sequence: CATSFDQREGKYF. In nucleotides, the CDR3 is TGTGCCACCAGCTTTGATCAGCGGGAGGGGAAATATTTT.

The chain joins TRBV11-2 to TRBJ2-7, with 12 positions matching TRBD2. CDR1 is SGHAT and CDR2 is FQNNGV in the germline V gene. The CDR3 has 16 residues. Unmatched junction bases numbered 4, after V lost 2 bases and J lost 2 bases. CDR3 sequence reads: CASSLNRLAGAYEQYF. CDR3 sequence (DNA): TGTGCCAGCAGCTTAAATAGACTAGCGGGAGCCTACGAGCAGTACTTC.

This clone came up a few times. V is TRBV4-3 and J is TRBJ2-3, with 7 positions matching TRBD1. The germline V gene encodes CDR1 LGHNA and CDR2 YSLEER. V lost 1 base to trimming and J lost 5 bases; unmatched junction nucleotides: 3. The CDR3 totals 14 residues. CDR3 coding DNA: TGCGCCAGCAGCCAAGTGACAGGGATAGATACGCAGTATTTT. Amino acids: CASSQVTGIDTQYF.

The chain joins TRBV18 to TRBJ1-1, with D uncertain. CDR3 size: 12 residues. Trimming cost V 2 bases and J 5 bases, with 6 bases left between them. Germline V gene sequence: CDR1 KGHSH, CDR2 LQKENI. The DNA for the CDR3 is TGTGCCAGCTCACCAGAGGGTACTGAAGCTTTCTTT. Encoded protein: CASSPEGTEAFF.

CDR3 sequence reads: CASSLQGGDTEAFF. DNA for the CDR3: TGCGCCAGCAGCCTTCAGGGAGGGGACACTGAAGCTTTCTTT. V gene TRBV5-1 combines with J gene TRBJ1-1; tentatively, D is TRBD1 (5 bases). This CDR3 has 14 residues. V lost 4 bases and J 3 bases, leaving 13 bases between the germline ends. The germline gives CDR1 SGHRS, CDR2 YFSETQ.

The CDR3 loop is CASSLLAGGLTDTQYF. In nucleotides, the CDR3 is TGTGCCAGCAGCCTGCTAGCGGGGGGGCTCACAGATACGCAGTATTTT. The V and J genes are TRBV5-6 and TRBJ2-3; 12 nucleotides agree with TRBD2. The CDR3 covers 16 residues. Trimming cost V 4 bases and J 2 bases; bases outside gene matches: 5. Germline CDR1 reads SGHDT; CDR2 reads YYEEEE. Combining the CDR3 with reference TRBV5-6 and TRBJ2-3 gives the whole variable domain DAGVTQSPTHLIKTRGQQVTLRCSPKSGHDTVSWYQQALGQGPQFIFQYYEEEERQRGNFPDRFSGHQFPNYSSELNVNALLLGDSALYLCASSLLAGGLTDTQYFGPGTRLTVL.

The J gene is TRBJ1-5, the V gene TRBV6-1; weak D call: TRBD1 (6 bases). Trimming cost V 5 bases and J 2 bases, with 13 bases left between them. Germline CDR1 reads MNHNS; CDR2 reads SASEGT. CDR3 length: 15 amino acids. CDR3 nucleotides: TGTGCCAGCAGTCCAGGGGTAGAAGGCAATCAGCCCCAGCATTTT. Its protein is CASSPGVEGNQPQHF.

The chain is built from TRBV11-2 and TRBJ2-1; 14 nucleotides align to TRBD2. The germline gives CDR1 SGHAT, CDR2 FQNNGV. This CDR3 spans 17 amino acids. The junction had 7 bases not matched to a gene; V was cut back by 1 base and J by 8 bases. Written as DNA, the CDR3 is TGTGCCAGCAGCTTAGGGAGGACTAGCGGGGGGAGGGATGAGCAGTTCTTC. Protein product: CASSLGRTSGGRDEQFF.

CDR3 sequence reads: CASNFGQTTDTQYF. The CDR3, as DNA: TGCGCCAGTAATTTTGGACAGACCACAGATACGCAGTATTTT. The J gene is TRBJ2-3, the V gene TRBV5-1; maybe TRBD1 (6 bases). Trimming removed 8 bases at V and 2 bases at J, with 15 bases between. This CDR3 has 14 residues. CDR1 is SGHRS, CDR2 YFSETQ, per germline.

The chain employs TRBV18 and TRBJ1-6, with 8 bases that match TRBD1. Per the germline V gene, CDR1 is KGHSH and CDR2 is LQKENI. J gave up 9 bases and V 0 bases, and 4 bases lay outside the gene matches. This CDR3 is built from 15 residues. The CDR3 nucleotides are TGTGCCAGCTCACCACCTACAGGGGGAATTTCACCCCTCCACTTT. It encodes CASSPPTGGISPLHF. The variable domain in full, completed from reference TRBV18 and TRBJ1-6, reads NAGVMQNPRHLVRRRGQEARLRCSPMKGHSHVYWYRQLPEEGLKFMVYLQKENIIDESGMPKERFSAEFPKEGPSILRIQQVVRGDSAAYFCASSPPTGGISPLHFGNGTRLTVT.

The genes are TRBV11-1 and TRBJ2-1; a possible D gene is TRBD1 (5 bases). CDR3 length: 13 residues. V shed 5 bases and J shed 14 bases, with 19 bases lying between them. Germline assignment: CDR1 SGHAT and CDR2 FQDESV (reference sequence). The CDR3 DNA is TGTGCCAGCAGCGCCTACCTTGGAGAAGGGGAGTTCTTC. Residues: CASSAYLGEGEFF.

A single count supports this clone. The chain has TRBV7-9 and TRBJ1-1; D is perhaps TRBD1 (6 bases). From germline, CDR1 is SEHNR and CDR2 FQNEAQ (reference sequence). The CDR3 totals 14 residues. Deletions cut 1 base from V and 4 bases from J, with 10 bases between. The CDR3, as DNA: TGTGCCAGCAGCTTAGTTCGGGGGGCCACTGAAGCTTTCTTT. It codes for CASSLVRGATEAFF.

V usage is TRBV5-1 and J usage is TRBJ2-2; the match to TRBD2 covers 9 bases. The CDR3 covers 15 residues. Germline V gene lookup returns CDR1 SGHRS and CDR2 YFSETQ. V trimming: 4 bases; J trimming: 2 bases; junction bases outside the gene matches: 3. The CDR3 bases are TGCGCCAGCAGCGTAGCGGGGGTCAACACCGGGGAGCTGTTTTTT. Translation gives CASSVAGVNTGELFF.

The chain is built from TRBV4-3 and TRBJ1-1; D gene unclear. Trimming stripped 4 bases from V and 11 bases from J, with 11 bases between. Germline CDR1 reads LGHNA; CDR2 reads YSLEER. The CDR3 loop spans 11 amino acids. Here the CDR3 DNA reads TGCGCCAGCAGCCGCGGGAGGTATGCTTTCTTT. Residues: CASSRGRYAFF.

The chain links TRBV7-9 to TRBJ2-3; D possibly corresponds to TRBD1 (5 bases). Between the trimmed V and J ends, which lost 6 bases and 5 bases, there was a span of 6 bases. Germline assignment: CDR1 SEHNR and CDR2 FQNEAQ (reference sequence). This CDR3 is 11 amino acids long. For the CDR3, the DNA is TGTGCCAGCAGTACAGGAGATACGCAGTATTTT. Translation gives CASSTGDTQYF.

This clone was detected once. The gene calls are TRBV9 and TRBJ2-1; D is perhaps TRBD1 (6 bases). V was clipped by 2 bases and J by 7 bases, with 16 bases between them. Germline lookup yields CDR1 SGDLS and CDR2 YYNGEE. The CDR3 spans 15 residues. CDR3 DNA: TGTGCCAGCAGCGTGGAACGGGACACTCAAAATGAGCAGTTCTTC. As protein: CASSVERDTQNEQFF.

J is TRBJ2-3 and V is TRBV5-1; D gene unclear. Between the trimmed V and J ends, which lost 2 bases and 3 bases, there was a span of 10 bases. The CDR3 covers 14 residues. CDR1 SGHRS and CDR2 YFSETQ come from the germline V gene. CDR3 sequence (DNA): TGCGCCAGCAGCTTTTATTCCGGGACAGATACGCAGTATTTT. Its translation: CASSFYSGTDTQYF.

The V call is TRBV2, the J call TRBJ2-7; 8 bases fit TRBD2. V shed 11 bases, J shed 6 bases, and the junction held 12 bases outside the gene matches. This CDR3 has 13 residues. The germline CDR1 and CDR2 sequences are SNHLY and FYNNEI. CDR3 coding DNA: TGTGCCCGCACCATAGCGGGAAAGGCCGAGCAGTACTTC. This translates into CARTIAGKAEQYF.